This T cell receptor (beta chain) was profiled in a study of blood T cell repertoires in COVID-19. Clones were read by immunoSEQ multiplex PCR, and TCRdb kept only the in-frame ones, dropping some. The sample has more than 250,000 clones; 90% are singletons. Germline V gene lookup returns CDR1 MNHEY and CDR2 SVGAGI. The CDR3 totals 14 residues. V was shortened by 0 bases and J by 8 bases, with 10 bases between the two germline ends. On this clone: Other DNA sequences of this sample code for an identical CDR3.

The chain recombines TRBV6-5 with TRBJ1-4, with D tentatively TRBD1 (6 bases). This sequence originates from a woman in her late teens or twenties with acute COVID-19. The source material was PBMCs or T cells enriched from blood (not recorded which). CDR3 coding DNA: TGTGCCAGCAGTTACTCTGGGGGCCGGGAAAAACTGTTTTTT. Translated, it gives CASSYSGGREKLFF.